This TCR beta chain was obtained from a study of cytomegalovirus exposure and HLA in healthy donors. Study background: A later analysis reported the same platform for the roughly 120 validation repertoires and the approximately 720 first-cohort repertoires. Study conclusions and caveats: Most observed TCR sequences were rare, whereas some public TCRs were detected in many donors. CMV antigen specificity of a few CMV-associated chains was confirmed in vitro. The listing of approximately 160 TCR beta chains classed them as cytomegalovirus-associated.

This clone was observed a few times. Antigen specificity is unknown. The CDR3 consists of 14 residues. CDR1 and CDR2 from the germline V gene are SGDLS and YYNGEE. The germline V and J ends were trimmed by 4 bases and 9 bases, with 17 bases remaining between them. Using immunoSEQ multiplex PCR, the repertoire was profiled, and TCRdb retains in-frame clones only, with some absent. Among approximately 180,000 clones listed, roughly 88% were seen once. Sequenced input: PBMCs. The chain joins TRBV9 to TRBJ1-3, with D possibly matching TRBD1 (5 bases). This sequence originates from a woman aged 18-29 years in good health and CMV-seronegative. CDR3: CASSISQGKGTIYF. The CDR3, as DNA: TGTGCCAGCAGCATATCGCAGGGAAAAGGCACCATATATTTT.